The present TCR beta chain was sequenced within a study of CD8 T cells in ankylosing spondylitis. Study-wide results and limits: Ankylosing spondylitis blood seemed to carry a telltale TCR beta motif made of under ten highly homologous variants.

TCRdb called the 5' RACE reads again in MiXCR, with one record for every CDR3 protein. The data contain hundreds of thousands of distinct CDR3 sequences, roughly 10% of them singletons. CDR3 length: 14 amino acids. Germline CDR1 DFQATT, CDR2 SNEGSKA (reference sequence). Unmatched junction bases numbered 14, after V lost 6 bases and J lost 7 bases. This clonotype was seen a handful of times. The antigen is undetermined. The sequence derives from a male donor with ankylosing spondylitis. The source material was blood, either unsorted or a sorted T cell fraction (not recorded which). The rearrangement links TRBV20-1 to TRBJ2-7, with 8 bases that match TRBD1. CDR3 nucleotide sequence: TGCAGTGCACTTTGGACAGGGTTTATGGGGGAGCAGTACTTC. Translated: CSALWTGFMGEQYF.